The clone carrying this T cell receptor beta chain has at least ten counts. The sample is drawn from a study of T-cell reconstitution after alpha-beta-depleted transplantation in children. This CDR3 is built from 16 residues. The V and J ends lost 6 bases and 1 base respectively, with 22 bases between them. Germline V CDR1 and CDR2: DFQATT, SNEGSKA (reference sequence). Preparation of the TCRbeta library was carried out with unique molecular identifiers. TCRdb re-called the PCR reads through MiXCR, storing one row per CDR3 protein. This sample has approximately 800,000 distinct CDR3 sequences, with roughly 15% found just once.

This chain joins TRBV20-1 and TRBJ2-7; D perhaps matches TRBD2 (6 bases). This sample comprised PBMCs, mostly from graft donor cells, obtained 360 days after TCRalphabeta/CD19-depleted stem cell transplant. This TCR came from a male patient younger than 18 who had a stem cell transplant for acute lymphoblastic leukemia, so the T cells may come from the graft donor. The CDR3 here is CSAQGRKYATSYEQYF. The CDR3 coding sequence is TGCAGTGCCCAAGGGAGGAAGTATGCGACATCCTACGAGCAGTACTTC.